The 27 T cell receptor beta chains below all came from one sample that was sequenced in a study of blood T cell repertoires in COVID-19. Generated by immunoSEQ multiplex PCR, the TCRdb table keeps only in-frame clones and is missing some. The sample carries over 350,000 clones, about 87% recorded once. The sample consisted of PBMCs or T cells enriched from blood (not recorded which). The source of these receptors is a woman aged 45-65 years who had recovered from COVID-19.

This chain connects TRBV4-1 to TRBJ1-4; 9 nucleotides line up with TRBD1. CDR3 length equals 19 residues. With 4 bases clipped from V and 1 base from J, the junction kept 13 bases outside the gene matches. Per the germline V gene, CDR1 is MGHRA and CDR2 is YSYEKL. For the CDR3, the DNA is TGCGCCAGCAGCCCGTCCTTGGGACAGGGAGGAAGAACTAATGAAAAACTGTTTTTT. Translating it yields CASSPSLGQGGRTNEKLFF.

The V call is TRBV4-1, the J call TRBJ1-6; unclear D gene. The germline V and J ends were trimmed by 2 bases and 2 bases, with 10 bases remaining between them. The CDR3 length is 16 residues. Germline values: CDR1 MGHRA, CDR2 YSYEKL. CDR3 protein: CASSQPWRAYNSPLHF. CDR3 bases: TGCGCCAGCAGCCAACCCTGGAGGGCCTATAATTCACCCCTCCACTTT.

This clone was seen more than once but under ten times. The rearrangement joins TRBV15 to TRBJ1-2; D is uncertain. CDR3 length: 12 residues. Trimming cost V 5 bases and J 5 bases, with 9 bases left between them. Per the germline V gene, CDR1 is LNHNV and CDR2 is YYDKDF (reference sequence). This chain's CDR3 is CATSSDTYGYTF. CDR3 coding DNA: TGTGCCACCAGCTCCGACACGTATGGCTACACCTTC.

CDR3: CASSRDRRNTEAFF. The CDR3 nucleotides read TGTGCCAGTAGTAGGGACAGGCGTAACACTGAAGCTTTCTTT. The gene calls are TRBV19 and TRBJ1-1; 8 nucleotides match TRBD1. J lost 2 bases, V lost 4 bases, and 3 bases had no gene match. Germline CDR1 reads LNHDA; CDR2 reads SQIVND (reference sequence). The CDR3 has 14 residues. Variable domain in full (rest from reference TRBV19 and TRBJ1-1): DGGITQSPKYLFRKEGQNVTLSCEQNLNHDAMYWYRQDPGQGLRLIYYSQIVNDFQKGDIAEGYSVSREKKESFPLTVTSAQKNPTAFYLCASSRDRRNTEAFFGQGTRLTVV.

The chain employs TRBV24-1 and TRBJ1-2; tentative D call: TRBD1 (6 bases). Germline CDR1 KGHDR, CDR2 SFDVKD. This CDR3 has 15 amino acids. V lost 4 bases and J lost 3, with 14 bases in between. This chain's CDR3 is CATSDGTSGYYGYTF. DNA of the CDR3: TGTGCCACCAGTGACGGGACATCTGGCTACTATGGCTACACCTTC.

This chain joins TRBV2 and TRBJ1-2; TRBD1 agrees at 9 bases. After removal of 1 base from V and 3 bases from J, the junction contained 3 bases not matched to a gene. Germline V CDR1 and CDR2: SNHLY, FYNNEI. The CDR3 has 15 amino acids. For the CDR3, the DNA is TGTGCCAGCAGTGAAGGGACAGGGGCTGACTATGGCTACACCTTC. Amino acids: CASSEGTGADYGYTF.

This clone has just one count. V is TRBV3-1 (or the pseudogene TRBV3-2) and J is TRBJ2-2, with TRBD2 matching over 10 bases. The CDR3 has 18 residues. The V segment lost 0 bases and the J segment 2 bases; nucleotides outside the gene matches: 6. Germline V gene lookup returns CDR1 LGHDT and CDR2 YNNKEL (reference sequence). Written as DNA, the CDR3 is TGTGCCAGCAGCCAAGATCTAGCGGGGGACCCAAACACCGGGGAGCTGTTTTTT. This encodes CASSQDLAGDPNTGELFF.

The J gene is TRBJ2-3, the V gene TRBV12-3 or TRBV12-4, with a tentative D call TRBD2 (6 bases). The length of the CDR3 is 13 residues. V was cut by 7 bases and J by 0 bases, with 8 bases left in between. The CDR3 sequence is CASIRGSTDTQYF. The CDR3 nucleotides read TGTGCCAGCATTCGGGGGAGCACAGATACGCAGTATTTT.

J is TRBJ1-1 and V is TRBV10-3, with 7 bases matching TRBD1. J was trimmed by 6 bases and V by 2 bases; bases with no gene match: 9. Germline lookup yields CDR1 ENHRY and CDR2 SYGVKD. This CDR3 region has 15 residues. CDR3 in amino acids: CAISELPQGEAEAFF. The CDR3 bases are TGTGCCATCAGTGAGCTTCCGCAGGGGGAGGCTGAAGCTTTCTTT.

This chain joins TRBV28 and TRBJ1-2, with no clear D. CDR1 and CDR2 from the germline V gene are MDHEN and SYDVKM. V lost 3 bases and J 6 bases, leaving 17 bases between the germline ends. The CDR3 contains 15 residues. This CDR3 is CASSFIRTGIDGYTF. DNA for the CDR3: TGTGCCAGCAGTTTTATCAGGACGGGGATCGATGGCTACACCTTC.

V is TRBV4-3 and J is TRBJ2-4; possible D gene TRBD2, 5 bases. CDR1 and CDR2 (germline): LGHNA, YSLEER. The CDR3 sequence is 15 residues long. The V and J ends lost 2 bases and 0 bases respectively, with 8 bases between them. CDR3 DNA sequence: TGCGCCAGCAGCCAAAATGGACTAGCCAAAAACATTCAGTACTTC. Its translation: CASSQNGLAKNIQYF.

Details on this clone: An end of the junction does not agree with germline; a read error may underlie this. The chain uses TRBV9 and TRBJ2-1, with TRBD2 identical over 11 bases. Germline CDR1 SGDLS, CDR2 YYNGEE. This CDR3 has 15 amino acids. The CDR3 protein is CAGSVLAGGAVEQFF. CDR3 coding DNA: TGTGCCGGCAGCGTGCTAGCGGGGGGCGCCGTGGAGCAGTTCTTC.

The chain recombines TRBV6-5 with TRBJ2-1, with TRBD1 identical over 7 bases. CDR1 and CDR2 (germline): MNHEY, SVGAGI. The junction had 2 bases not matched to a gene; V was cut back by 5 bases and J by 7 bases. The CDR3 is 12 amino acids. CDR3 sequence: CASSKTGNEQFF. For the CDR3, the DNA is TGTGCCAGCAGTAAGACAGGGAATGAGCAGTTCTTC.

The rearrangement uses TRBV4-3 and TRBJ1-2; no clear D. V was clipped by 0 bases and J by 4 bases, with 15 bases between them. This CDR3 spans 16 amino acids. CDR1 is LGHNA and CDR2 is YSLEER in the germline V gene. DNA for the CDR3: TGCGCCAGCAGCCAAGATGCCCGGGGATCCCTCTATGGCTACACCTTC. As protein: CASSQDARGSLYGYTF.

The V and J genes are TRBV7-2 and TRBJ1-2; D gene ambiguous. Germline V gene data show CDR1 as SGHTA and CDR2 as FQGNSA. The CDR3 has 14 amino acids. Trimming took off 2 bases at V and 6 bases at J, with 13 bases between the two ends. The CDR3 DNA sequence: TGTGCCAGCAGCTTAAGTGCGGGCCCTCATGGCTACACCTTC. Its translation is CASSLSAGPHGYTF.

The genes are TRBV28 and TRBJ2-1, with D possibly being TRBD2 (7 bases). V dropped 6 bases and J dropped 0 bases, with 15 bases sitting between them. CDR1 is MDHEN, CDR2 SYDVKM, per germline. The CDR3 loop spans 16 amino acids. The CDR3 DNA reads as TGTGCCAGCAGACCACCGGGGGGCCCCTCCTACAATGAGCAGTTCTTC. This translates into CASRPPGGPSYNEQFF.

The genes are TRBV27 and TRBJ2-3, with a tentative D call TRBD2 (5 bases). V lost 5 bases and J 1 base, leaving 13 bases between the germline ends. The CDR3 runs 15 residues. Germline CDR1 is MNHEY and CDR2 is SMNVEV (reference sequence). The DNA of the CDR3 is TGTGCCAGCAGTCAAGCGGTATTGGGCACAGATACGCAGTATTTT. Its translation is CASSQAVLGTDTQYF.

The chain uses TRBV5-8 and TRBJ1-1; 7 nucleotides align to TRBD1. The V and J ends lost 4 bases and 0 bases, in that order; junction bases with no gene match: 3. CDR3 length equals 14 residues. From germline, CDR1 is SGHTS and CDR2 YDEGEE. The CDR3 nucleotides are TGTGCCAGCAGCGTGACAGGGATGAACACTGAAGCTTTCTTT. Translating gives CASSVTGMNTEAFF.

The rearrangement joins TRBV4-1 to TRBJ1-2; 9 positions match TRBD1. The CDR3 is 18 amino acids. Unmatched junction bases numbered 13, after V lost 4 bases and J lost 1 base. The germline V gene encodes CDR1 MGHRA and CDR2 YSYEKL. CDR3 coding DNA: TGCGCCAGCAGCCCTGGGACAGGGAGAACCCTGCTTAACTATGGCTACACCTTC. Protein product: CASSPGTGRTLLNYGYTF.

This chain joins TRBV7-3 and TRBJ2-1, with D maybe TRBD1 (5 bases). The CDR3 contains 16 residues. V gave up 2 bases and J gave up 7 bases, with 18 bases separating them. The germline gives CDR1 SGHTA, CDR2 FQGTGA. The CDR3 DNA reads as TGTGCCAGCAGCTTAGGGGCGAATAGTAGAGTGAATGAGCAGTTCTTC. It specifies CASSLGANSRVNEQFF. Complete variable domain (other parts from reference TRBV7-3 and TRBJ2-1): GAGVSQTPSNKVTEKGKYVELRCDPISGHTALYWYRQSLGQGPEFLIYFQGTGAADDSGLPNDRFFAVRPEGSVSTLKIQRTERGDSAVYLCASSLGANSRVNEQFFGPGTRLTVL.

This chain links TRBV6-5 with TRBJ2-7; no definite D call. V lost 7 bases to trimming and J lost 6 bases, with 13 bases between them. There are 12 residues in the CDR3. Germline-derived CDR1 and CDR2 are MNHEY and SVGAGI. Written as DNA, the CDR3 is TGTGCCAGCACAACAGCTGCTACCGAGCAGTACTTC. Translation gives CASTTAATEQYF.

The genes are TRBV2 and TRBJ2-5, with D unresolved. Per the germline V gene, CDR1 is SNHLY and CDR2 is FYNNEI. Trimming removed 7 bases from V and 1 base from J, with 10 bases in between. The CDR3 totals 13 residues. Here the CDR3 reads CASTLLRQETQYF. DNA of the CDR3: TGTGCCAGCACCCTCCTTCGCCAAGAGACCCAGTACTTC.

The CDR3 loop is CASRAEPSQYTEAFF. In nucleotides, the CDR3 is TGTGCCAGCAGGGCGGAACCGAGTCAGTACACTGAAGCTTTCTTT. V usage is TRBV6-4 and J usage is TRBJ1-1; no clear D. The germline V and J ends were trimmed by 6 bases and 3 bases, with 17 bases remaining between them. The CDR3 runs to 15 residues. Germline CDR1 MRHNA, CDR2 SNTAGT.

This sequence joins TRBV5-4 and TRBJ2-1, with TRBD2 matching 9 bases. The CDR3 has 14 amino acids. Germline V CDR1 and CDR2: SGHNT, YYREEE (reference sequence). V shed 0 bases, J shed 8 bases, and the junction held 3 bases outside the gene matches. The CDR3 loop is CASSLVAGGHEQFF. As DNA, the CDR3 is TGTGCCAGCAGCTTGGTTGCGGGGGGGCATGAGCAGTTCTTC.

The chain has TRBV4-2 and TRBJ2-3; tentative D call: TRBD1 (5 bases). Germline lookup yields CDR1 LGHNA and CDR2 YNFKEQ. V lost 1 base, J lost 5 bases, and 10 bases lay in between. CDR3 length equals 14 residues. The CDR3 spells CASSQGQKQDTQYF. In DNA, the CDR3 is TGTGCCAGCAGCCAAGGACAGAAGCAAGATACGCAGTATTTT.

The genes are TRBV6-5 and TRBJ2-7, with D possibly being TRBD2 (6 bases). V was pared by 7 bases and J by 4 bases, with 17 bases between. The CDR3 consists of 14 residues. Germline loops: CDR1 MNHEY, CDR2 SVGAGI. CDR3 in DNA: TGTGCCAGCAATTCGTGGAGGGGTTTTTACGAGCAGTACTTC. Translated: CASNSWRGFYEQYF.

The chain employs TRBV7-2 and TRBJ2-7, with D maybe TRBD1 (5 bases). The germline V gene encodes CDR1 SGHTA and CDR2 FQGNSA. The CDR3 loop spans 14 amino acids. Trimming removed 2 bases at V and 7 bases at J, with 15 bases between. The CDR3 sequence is CASSLRGDRGEQYF. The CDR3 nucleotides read TGTGCCAGCAGCTTAAGGGGTGACAGAGGTGAGCAGTACTTC.